Included here is one T cell receptor (beta chain) sequence, with context. This clonotype was found many times. Its binding antigen is unknown. Nothing much larger sits one base from this clone, and base qualities are not available. The reads were generated on an Illumina NovaSeq 6000. TCRalpha and TCRbeta cDNA libraries were constructed by 5'RACE with constant-segment primers, with sample barcodes and unique molecular identifiers being introduced. RNA was extracted from every sample with Trizol reagent. The libraries were amplified in two PCR steps, and the second step added a second sample barcode and Illumina TruSeq adapters. The libraries were sequenced on an Illumina NovaSeq using 2 x 150 bp paired-end reads. Regarding the original processing steps: The reads were demultiplexed and collapsed into UMI-guided consensus sequences using migec v1.2.7. Using mixcr v2.1.11, UMI consensuses were aligned to TRA and TRB V and J templates and then assembled into clonotypes. Expanded or contracted clonotypes were those called significant by both edgeR and NoisET, with noise models trained on biological replicates. For edgeR calls, the thresholds were a false discovery rate-adjusted p below 0.01 and a log2 fold-change of 1. As an exploratory analysis of dynamics, max-normalized trajectories of the 1000 most abundant clonotypes were examined by PCA with hierarchical clustering. Separately sequenced CD4+ and CD8+ repertoires were used to assign a CD4 or CD8 phenotype to each responding clone. In TCRdb, the public reads were trimmed at Q25 with fastp and aligned with MiXCR, with productive beta chains retained. Entries that share a CDR3 protein sequence are merged under the most common genes and DNA. The V and J calls here are based on TCRdb, not the publication. A total of over 150,000 distinct CDR3 sequences appear in this sample, 20% to 25% of them only once. The top ten clones comprise approximately 22% of the sample.

This sample is part of a study of T-cell memory formation after mild COVID-19 (dated by TCRdb to about 2021). Regarding the research as a whole: TCR sequence clusters from the two donors were largely donor specific. The cohort was made up of two young adult volunteers, one female and one male, who were previously healthy. In two donors, T-cell clones that expanded and contracted after mild COVID-19 were tracked by sequencing TCRalpha and TCRbeta repertoires over time. Results and caveats for the whole study, not just this receptor: From day 15 to 85, contracting clones showed balanced CD4/CD8 phenotypes, whereas a second wave of clones that expanded from day 15 to 37 leaned towards CD4+. SARS-CoV-2 specificity was not confirmed for the second-wave clones peaking on day 37. Contracting CD4+ clones were located mainly in the CM and EM memory subsets, whereas CD8+ clones were found to be enriched in EMRA. The study included only a couple of mild cases, and larger cohorts that include severe cases with pre-infection samples were judged to be necessary. Some responding clones were found in pre-infection memory, which suggests that pre-existing cross-reactive memory T cells took part in the SARS-CoV-2 response.

Ficoll-Paque density gradient centrifugation was the method used to isolate PBMCs. V sheds 1 base and J sheds 1 base, leaving 14 bases between their ends. The CDR3 starts with the cysteine, ends with the phenylalanine, and has 16 residues. Left in the record is the CDR3 DNA by itself, 48 bases read in frame from the first base. CDR1 and CDR2 are read off the germline V gene as LGHNA and YSLEER. The TCR comes from an adult woman who had mild COVID-19 (a few samples of this study predate the infection). The sample titles of this study are shuffled in the database, so cell type and time point are left out; the donor was told from shared clones. The sample consisted of PBMCs or a T cell subset sorted from them (not recorded which). This receptor chain uses TRBV4-3 and TRBJ2-7, with TRBD2 tentatively as D gene (5 bases match). The CDR3 region has the sequence CASSQGTEAFSYEQYF. The nucleotide sequence is TGCGCCAGCAGCCAAGGGACGGAGGCATTTTCCTACGAGCAGTACTTC.